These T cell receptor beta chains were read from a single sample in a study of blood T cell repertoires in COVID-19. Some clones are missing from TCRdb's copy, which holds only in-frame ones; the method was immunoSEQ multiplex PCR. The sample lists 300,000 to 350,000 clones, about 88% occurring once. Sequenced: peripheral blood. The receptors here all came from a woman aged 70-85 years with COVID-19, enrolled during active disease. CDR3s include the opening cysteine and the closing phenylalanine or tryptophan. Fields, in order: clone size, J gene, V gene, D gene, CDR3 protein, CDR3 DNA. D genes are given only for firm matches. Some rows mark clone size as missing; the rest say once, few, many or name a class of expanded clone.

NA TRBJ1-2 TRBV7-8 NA CASSLAGQYYGYTF TGTGCCAGCAGCTTAGCAGGACAATACTATGGCTACACCTTC
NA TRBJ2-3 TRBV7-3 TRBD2 CASSRGTSGVGTDTQYF TGTGCCAGCAGCAGGGGGACTAGCGGGGTTGGCACAGATACGCAGTATTTT
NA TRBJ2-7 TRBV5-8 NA CASSLLSYEQYF TGTGCCAGCAGCCTCCTCTCCTACGAGCAGTACTTC
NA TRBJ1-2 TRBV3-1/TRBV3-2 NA CASSHRDNYGYTF TGTGCCAGCAGCCACAGGGATAACTATGGCTACACCTTC
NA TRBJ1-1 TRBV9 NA CASSVRGNTEAFF TGTGCCAGCAGCGTAAGGGGGAACACTGAAGCTTTCTTT
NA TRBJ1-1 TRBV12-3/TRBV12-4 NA CASAPGLAEAFF TGTGCCAGCGCACCCGGACTCGCTGAAGCTTTCTTT
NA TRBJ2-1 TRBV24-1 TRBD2 CATSDPRAGAGNEQFF TGTGCCACCAGTGATCCTAGAGCGGGGGCCGGGAATGAGCAGTTCTTC
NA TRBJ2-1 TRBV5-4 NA CASRPLGGKGYEQFF TGTGCCAGCAGGCCCCTTGGGGGCAAGGGATATGAGCAGTTCTTC
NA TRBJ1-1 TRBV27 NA CASRPVGGRTEAFF TGTGCCAGCAGACCCGTGGGGGGACGCACTGAAGCTTTCTTT
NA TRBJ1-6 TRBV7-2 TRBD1 CASSFDTDRAYSPLHF TGTGCCAGCAGCTTCGATACCGACAGGGCTTATTCACCCCTCCACTTT
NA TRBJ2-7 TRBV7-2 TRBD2 CASSSEGLAGYEQYF TGTGCCAGCAGCTCCGAGGGACTAGCTGGTTACGAGCAGTACTTC
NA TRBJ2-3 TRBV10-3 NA CAIAAGTTDTQYF TGTGCCATCGCTGCGGGGACCACAGATACGCAGTATTTT
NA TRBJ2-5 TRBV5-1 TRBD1 CASSLRGLGETQYF TGCGCCAGCAGCTTGAGGGGGCTAGGAGAGACCCAGTACTTC
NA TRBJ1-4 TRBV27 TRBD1 CASSFLGTGKYEKLFF TGTGCCAGCAGTTTCCTGGGGACAGGGAAATATGAAAAACTGTTTTTT
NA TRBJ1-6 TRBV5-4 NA CASSLGGNASPLHF TGTGCCAGCAGCTTGGGAGGGAATGCTTCACCCCTCCACTTT
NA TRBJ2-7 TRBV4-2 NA CASSHVGAAPEQYF TGTGCCAGCAGCCATGTGGGGGCCGCCCCCGAGCAGTACTTC
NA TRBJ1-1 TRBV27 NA CASSRGRGAFF TGTGCCAGCAGCCGAGGCCGGGGAGCTTTCTTT
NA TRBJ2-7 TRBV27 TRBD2 CASSLKSSGGAEQYF TGTGCCAGCAGTTTGAAGTCCAGCGGGGGGGCCGAGCAGTACTTC
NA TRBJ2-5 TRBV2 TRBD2 CASSGPGLAGGPSETQYF TGTGCCAGCAGTGGCCCGGGACTAGCGGGGGGGCCATCAGAGACCCAGTACTTC
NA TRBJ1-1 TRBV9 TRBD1 CASSPRVQGGTEAFF TGTGCCAGCAGCCCCCGCGTACAGGGGGGCACTGAAGCTTTCTTT
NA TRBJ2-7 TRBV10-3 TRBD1 CAISEWAGGRTYEQYF TGTGCCATCAGTGAGTGGGCAGGGGGCAGAACCTACGAGCAGTACTTC
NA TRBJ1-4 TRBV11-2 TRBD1 CASSFTGGGGEKLFF TGTGCCAGCAGCTTTACAGGGGGCGGAGGTGAAAAACTGTTTTTT
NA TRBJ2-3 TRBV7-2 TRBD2 CASSLVAGGSTDTQYF TGTGCCAGCAGCTTAGTAGCGGGGGGTAGCACAGATACGCAGTATTTT
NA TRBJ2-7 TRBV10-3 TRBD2 CAISDTSGGEHVSYEQYF TGTGCCATCAGTGATACTAGCGGGGGGGAGCACGTCTCCTACGAGCAGTACTTC
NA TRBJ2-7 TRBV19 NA CASSIGTRKAYEQYF TGTGCCAGTAGTATTGGGACACGAAAGGCCTACGAGCAGTACTTC
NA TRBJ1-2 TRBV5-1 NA CASSQRGGIGDGYTF TGCGCCAGCAGCCAAAGGGGGGGCATAGGAGATGGCTACACCTTC
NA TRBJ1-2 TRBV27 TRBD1 CASRPLGTGIFGYTF TGTGCCAGCCGACCTCTCGGGACAGGGATTTTTGGCTACACCTTC
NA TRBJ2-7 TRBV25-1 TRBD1 CASSHPPTGGGSYEQYF TGTGCCAGCAGTCACCCGCCGACAGGGGGGGGATCCTACGAGCAGTACTTC
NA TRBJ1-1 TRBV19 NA CASSMTVNTEAFF TGTGCCAGTAGTATGACAGTAAACACTGAAGCTTTCTTT
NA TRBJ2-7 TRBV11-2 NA CASSIRQTYEQYF TGTGCCAGCAGCATCCGACAAACCTACGAGCAGTACTTC
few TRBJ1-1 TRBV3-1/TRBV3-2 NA CASSGGRNTEAFF TGTGCCAGCAGCGGCGGGCGGAACACTGAAGCTTTCTTT
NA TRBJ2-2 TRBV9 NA CASSVWDSSTGELFF TGTGCCAGCAGCGTGTGGGACTCTTCCACCGGGGAGCTGTTTTTT
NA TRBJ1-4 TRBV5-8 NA CASSLAGSAGAEKLFF TGTGCCAGCAGCCTTGCAGGGTCTGCAGGCGCTGAAAAACTGTTTTTT
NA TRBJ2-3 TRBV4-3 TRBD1 CASSQFDREADTQYF TGCGCCAGCAGCCAATTCGACAGGGAAGCAGATACGCAGTATTTT
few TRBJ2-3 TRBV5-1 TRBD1 CASSKGQGYTDTQYF TGCGCCAGCAGCAAGGGACAGGGGTACACAGATACGCAGTATTTT
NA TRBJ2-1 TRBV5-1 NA CASSLESLNEQFF TGCGCCAGCAGCTTGGAATCGCTAAATGAGCAGTTCTTC
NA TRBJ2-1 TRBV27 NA CASSLSAGVGGPRPSSYNEQFF TGTGCCAGCAGTTTATCGGCTGGGGTGGGGGGGCCCCGACCGAGCTCCTACAATGAGCAGTTCTTC
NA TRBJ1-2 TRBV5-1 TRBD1 CASSLGDRGLKTYGYTF TGCGCCAGCAGCTTGGGGGACAGGGGTCTCAAGACCTATGGCTACACCTTC
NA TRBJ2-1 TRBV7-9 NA CASSFGGGDEQFF TGTGCCAGCAGCTTCGGTGGAGGAGATGAGCAGTTCTTC
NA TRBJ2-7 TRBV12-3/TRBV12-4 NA CASSSQGLDEQYF TGTGCCAGCAGTTCACAGGGATTGGACGAGCAGTACTTC
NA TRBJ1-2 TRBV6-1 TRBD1 CASSEQTGGFGYTF TGTGCCAGCAGTGAACAGACAGGGGGATTTGGCTACACCTTC
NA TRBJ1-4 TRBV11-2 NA CASSLGGNEKLFF TGTGCCAGCAGCTTAGGCGGTAATGAAAAACTGTTTTTT
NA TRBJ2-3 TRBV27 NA CASSLSWASTDTQYF TGTGCCAGCAGTTTATCCTGGGCTAGCACAGATACGCAGTATTTT
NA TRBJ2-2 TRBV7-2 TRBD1 CASSQQGNGELFF TGTGCCAGCAGCCAACAGGGGAACGGGGAGCTGTTTTTT
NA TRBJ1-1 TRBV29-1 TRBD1 CSVGLSTGGIAEAFF TGCAGCGTCGGGCTGTCGACAGGGGGGATCGCTGAAGCTTTCTTT
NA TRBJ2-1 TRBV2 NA CASRPEGGHNEQFF TGTGCCAGCAGGCCGGAGGGGGGGCACAATGAGCAGTTCTTC
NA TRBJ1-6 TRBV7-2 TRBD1 CASRLTTGSNSPLHF TGTGCCAGCAGACTAACGACAGGGTCGAATTCACCCCTCCACTTT
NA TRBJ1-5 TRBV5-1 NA CASSLEGGSNQPQHF TGCGCCAGCAGCTTGGAGGGAGGTAGCAATCAGCCCCAGCATTTT
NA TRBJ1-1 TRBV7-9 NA CASSLDTEAFF TGTGCCAGCAGTCTTGACACTGAAGCTTTCTTT
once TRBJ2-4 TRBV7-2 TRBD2 CASSLGRGGAKNIQYF TGTGCCAGCAGCTTAGGGCGCGGGGGGGCCAAAAACATTCAGTACTTC
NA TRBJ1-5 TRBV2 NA CASSISTSGISYSNQPQHF TGTGCCAGCAGTATTTCCACCTCAGGGATCTCTTATAGCAATCAGCCCCAGCATTTT
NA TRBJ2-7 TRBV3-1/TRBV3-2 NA CASSHGGYEQYF TGTGCCAGCAGCCACGGGGGCTACGAGCAGTACTTC
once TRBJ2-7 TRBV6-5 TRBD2 CASSYSGGSYEQYF TGTGCCAGCAGCTATAGCGGGGGCTCCTACGAGCAGTACTTC
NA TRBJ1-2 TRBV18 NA CASSFPGAYGYTF TGTGCCAGCTCCTTCCCCGGAGCCTATGGCTACACCTTC